Following are 16 T cell receptor beta chains from one sample sequenced in a study of PD-L1 blockade in urothelial cancer. Assay used: immunoSEQ multiplex PCR; TCRdb lists only in-frame clones, some missing. Here the sample spans about 52,000 clones, roughly 82% being singletons. The time point is: pretreatment peripheral blood. Specimen: PBMCs, collected around atezolizumab (anti-PD-L1) treatment. These receptors came from a man aged 45 to 65 with urothelial cancer.

The chain is built from TRBV6-6 and TRBJ1-1, with 9 positions matching TRBD1. The CDR3 loop spans 15 amino acids. Germline CDR1 is MNHNY and CDR2 is SVGAGI (reference sequence). V trimming: 2 bases; J trimming: 6 bases; junction bases outside the gene matches: 7. CDR3 protein: CASSYRDRVGAEAFF. In DNA form, the CDR3 reads TGTGCCAGCAGTTACCGGGACAGGGTGGGGGCTGAAGCTTTCTTT.

This clone was counted a single time. The chain employs TRBV4-1 and TRBJ2-1, with D possibly being TRBD2 (5 bases). The CDR3 sequence is 15 residues long. CDR1 is MGHRA and CDR2 is YSYEKL in the germline V gene. Trimming cost V 3 bases and J 10 bases, with 19 bases left between them. CDR3 nucleotides: TGCGCCAGCAGCCATTCCCCCTTGACGGGAAACGAGCAGTTCTTC. This encodes CASSHSPLTGNEQFF.

The chain combines TRBV27 with TRBJ2-1; D uncertain. Germline CDR1 reads MNHEY; CDR2 reads SMNVEV (reference sequence). Trimming shortened V by 7 bases and J by 7 bases, and 17 bases separated the two germline ends. The CDR3 is 14 residues long. CDR3 DNA sequence: TGTGCCAGCACCTCTAGTGGTGGATCGAATGAGCAGTTCTTC. Residues: CASTSSGGSNEQFF.

The chain has TRBV7-8 and TRBJ2-2; D is unclear. The CDR3 consists of 15 residues. Trimming cost V 2 bases and J 6 bases, with 13 bases left between them. Germline CDR1 is SGHVS and CDR2 is FQNEAQ. The CDR3, as DNA: TGTGCCAGCAGCTTAATCGACCTAGGCGCCGGGGAGCTGTTTTTT. It translates to CASSLIDLGAGELFF.

The J gene is TRBJ1-1, the V gene TRBV19, with D maybe TRBD1 (5 bases). With 3 bases removed from V and 3 bases from J, the gap between germline ends came to 8 bases. This CDR3 is built from 13 residues. Per the germline V gene, CDR1 is LNHDA and CDR2 is SQIVND (reference sequence). CDR3 region: CASSMDTDTEAFF. CDR3 DNA sequence: TGTGCCAGTAGTATGGACACCGACACTGAAGCTTTCTTT.

The chain couples TRBV29-1 to TRBJ2-7; 9 positions match TRBD1. Per the germline V gene, CDR1 is SQVTM and CDR2 is ANQGSEA. This CDR3 has 12 residues. With 6 bases clipped from V and 6 bases from J, the junction kept 6 bases outside the gene matches. As DNA, the CDR3 is TGCAGCGTCCCGGGACAGGGAACCGAGCAGTACTTC. Translated: CSVPGQGTEQYF.

The V gene is TRBV11-2, the J gene TRBJ2-5; 10 nucleotides align to TRBD2. The J segment lost 2 bases and the V segment lost 5 bases, leaving 8 bases of the junction unmatched. Germline assignment: CDR1 SGHAT and CDR2 FQNNGV. This CDR3 has 16 residues. The CDR3 DNA sequence: TGTGCCAGCAGCGTATCTAGCGGGGGCCGACAAGAGACCCAGTACTTC. It encodes CASSVSSGGRQETQYF. Full variable domain (remainder filled in from reference TRBV11-2 and TRBJ2-5): EAGVAQSPRYKIIEKRQSVAFWCNPISGHATLYWYQQILGQGPKLLIQFQNNGVVDDSQLPKDRFSAERLKGVDSTLKIQPAKLEDSAVYLCASSVSSGGRQETQYFGPGTRLLVL.

The table lists this clone with a count of one. This chain links TRBV4-2 with TRBJ2-2, with a possible D match to TRBD2 (6 bases). V dropped 1 base and J dropped 4 bases, with 16 bases sitting between them. The germline V gene has CDR1 LGHNA and CDR2 YNFKEQ. The CDR3 has 17 amino acids. This CDR3 is CASSQAPTSRGTGELFF. The CDR3, as DNA: TGTGCCAGCAGCCAAGCCCCCACTAGCCGTGGCACCGGGGAGCTGTTTTTT.

This clone was observed a single time. The DNA of the CDR3 is TGTGCCAGCAGCCCAGATTCAGATACGCAGTATTTT. Encoded protein: CASSPDSDTQYF. The J gene is TRBJ2-3, the V gene TRBV7-6, with unresolved D. V was shortened by 5 bases and J by 4 bases, with 7 bases between the two germline ends. CDR1 is SGHVS, CDR2 FNYEAQ, per germline. The CDR3 totals 12 residues.

The chain has TRBV10-3 and TRBJ2-7; 10 bases are a match to TRBD2. The germline V gene has CDR1 ENHRY and CDR2 SYGVKD. This CDR3 is 14 amino acids long. With V trimmed by 7 bases and J by 3 bases, 6 bases remained unmatched. The CDR3 sequence is CAIKMTSGYYEQYF. The DNA for the CDR3 is TGTGCCATCAAGATGACTAGCGGGTACTACGAGCAGTACTTC.

This sequence joins TRBV7-8 and TRBJ2-7; TRBD1 matches at 8 bases. J lost 4 bases, V lost 3 bases, and 8 bases had no gene match. This CDR3 spans 15 amino acids. Germline assignment: CDR1 SGHVS and CDR2 FQNEAQ. In nucleotides, the CDR3 is TGTGCCAGCAGCTTGGGGACAGGCGGCGGGTACGAGCAGTACTTC. This codes for CASSLGTGGGYEQYF.

In nucleotides, the CDR3 is TGTGCCAGCAGTTCACTAGCGGGAGGGCCTCCCGGGGAGCTGTTTTTT. It codes for CASSSLAGGPPGELFF. The chain couples TRBV11-2 to TRBJ2-2, with TRBD2 matching over 13 bases. Unmatched junction bases numbered 7, after V lost 6 bases and J lost 6 bases. Germline V gene lookup returns CDR1 SGHAT and CDR2 FQNNGV. There are 16 residues in the CDR3.

In nucleotides, the CDR3 is TGCGCCAGCAGCTTATTACAAAACTATAATTCACCCCTCCACTTT. Amino acid sequence: CASSLLQNYNSPLHF. The chain employs TRBV5-1 and TRBJ1-6; D not certain. The CDR3 covers 15 residues. Germline V gene lookup returns CDR1 SGHRS and CDR2 YFSETQ. V was clipped by 2 bases and J by 3 bases, with 9 bases between them.

The chain links TRBV9 to TRBJ1-1, with TRBD1 identical over 7 bases. The germline V gene encodes CDR1 SGDLS and CDR2 YYNGEE. The CDR3 runs 14 residues. J was trimmed by 6 bases and V by 6 bases; bases with no gene match: 11. DNA for the CDR3: TGTGCCAGCACCGCAGGGGGACAAAACGCTGAAGCTTTCTTT. This translates into CASTAGGQNAEAFF. Full variable domain (remainder filled in from reference TRBV9 and TRBJ1-1): DSGVTQTPKHLITATGQRVTLRCSPRSGDLSVYWYQQSLDQGLQFLIQYYNGEERAKGNILERFSAQQFPDLHSELNLSSLELGDSALYFCASTAGGQNAEAFFGQGTRLTVV.

CDR3 in amino acids: CASRSVSRTGEQFF. As DNA, the CDR3 is TGTGCCAGCAGAAGCGTGTCTAGGACTGGCGAGCAGTTCTTC. The chain couples TRBV6-1 to TRBJ2-1; possibly TRBD2 for D (5 bases). Germline CDR1 MNHNS, CDR2 SASEGT. V dropped 6 bases and J dropped 10 bases, with 19 bases sitting between them. The CDR3 loop spans 14 amino acids.

The chain joins TRBV12-5 to TRBJ2-1, with 9 bases fitting TRBD2. Losses at the gene ends were 6 bases for V and 4 bases for J; bases not matched to a gene: 4. The germline gives CDR1 LGHNT, CDR2 FRNRAP. The CDR3 runs 14 residues. In DNA, the CDR3 is TGTGCTAGTGGAGGACTAGCGTCTTACAATGAGCAGTTCTTC. It yields the protein CASGGLASYNEQFF.